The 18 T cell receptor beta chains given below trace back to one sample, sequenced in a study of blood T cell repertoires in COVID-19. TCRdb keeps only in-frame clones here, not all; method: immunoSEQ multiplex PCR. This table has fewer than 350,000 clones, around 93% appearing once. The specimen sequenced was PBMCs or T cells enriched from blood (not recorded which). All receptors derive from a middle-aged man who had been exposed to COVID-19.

The CDR3 reads CASISSGEGNEKLFF. The DNA for the CDR3 is TGTGCCAGCATCTCTTCTGGGGAGGGGAATGAAAAACTGTTTTTT. V usage is TRBV13 and J usage is TRBJ1-4, with D possibly being TRBD1 (5 bases). Trimming took 7 bases from V and 5 from J, leaving 17 bases between them. The CDR3 is 15 amino acids. Germline V gene sequence: CDR1 PRHDT, CDR2 FYEKMQ (reference sequence).

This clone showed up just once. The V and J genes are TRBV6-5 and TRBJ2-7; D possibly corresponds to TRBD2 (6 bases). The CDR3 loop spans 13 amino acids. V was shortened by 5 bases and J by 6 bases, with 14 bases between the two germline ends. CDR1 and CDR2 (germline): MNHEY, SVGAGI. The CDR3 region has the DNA TGTGCCAGCAGTAAGGGCGGGAAACCCGAGCAGTACTTC. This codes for CASSKGGKPEQYF.

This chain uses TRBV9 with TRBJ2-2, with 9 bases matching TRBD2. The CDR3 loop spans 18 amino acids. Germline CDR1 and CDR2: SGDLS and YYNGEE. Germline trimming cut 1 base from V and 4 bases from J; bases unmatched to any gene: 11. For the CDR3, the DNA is TGTGCCAGCAGCGTACGAGGTGTTAGCGGGAGCTTCACCGGGGAGCTGTTTTTT. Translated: CASSVRGVSGSFTGELFF.

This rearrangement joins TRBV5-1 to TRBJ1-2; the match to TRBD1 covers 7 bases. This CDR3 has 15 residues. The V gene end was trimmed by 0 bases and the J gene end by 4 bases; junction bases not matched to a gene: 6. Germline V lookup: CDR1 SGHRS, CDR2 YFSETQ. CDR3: CASSLVAGGSYGYTF. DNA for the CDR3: TGCGCCAGCAGCTTGGTTGCAGGGGGAAGCTATGGCTACACCTTC. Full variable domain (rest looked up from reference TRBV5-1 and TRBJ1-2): KAGVTQTPRYLIKTRGQQVTLSCSPISGHRSVSWYQQTPGQGLQFLFEYFSETQRNKGNFPGRFSGRQFSNSRSEMNVSTLELGDSALYLCASSLVAGGSYGYTFGSGTRLTVV.

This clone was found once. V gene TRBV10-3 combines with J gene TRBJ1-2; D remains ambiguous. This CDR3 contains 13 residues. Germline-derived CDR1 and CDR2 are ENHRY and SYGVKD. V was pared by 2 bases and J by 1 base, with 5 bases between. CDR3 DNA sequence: TGTGCCATCAGTGAGGAACTTAACTATGGCTACACCTTC. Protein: CAISEELNYGYTF.

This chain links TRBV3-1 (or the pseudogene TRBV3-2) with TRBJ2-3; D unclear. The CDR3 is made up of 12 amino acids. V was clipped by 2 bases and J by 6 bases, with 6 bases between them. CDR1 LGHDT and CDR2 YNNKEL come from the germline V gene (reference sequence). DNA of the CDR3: TGTGCCAGCAGCCAAACAGAGGATACGCAGTATTTT. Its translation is CASSQTEDTQYF.

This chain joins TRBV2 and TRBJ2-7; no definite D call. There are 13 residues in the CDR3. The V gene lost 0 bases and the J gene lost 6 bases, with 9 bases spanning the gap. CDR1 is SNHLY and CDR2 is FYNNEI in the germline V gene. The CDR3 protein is CASSEARGLEQYF. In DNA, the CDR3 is TGTGCCAGCAGTGAAGCTAGAGGCCTCGAGCAGTACTTC.

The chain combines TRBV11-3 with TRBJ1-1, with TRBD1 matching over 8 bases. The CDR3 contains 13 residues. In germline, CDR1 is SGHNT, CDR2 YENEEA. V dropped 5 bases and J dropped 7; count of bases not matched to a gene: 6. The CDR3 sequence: CASSVGQGREAFF. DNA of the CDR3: TGTGCCAGCAGCGTAGGACAGGGCCGTGAAGCTTTCTTT.

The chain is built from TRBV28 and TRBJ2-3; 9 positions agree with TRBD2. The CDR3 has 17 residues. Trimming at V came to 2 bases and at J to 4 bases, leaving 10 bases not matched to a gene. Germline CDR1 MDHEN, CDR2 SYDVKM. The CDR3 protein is CASSLNSGRRGPDTQYF. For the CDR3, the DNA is TGTGCCAGCAGTTTAAATAGCGGGAGAAGGGGCCCAGATACGCAGTATTTT.

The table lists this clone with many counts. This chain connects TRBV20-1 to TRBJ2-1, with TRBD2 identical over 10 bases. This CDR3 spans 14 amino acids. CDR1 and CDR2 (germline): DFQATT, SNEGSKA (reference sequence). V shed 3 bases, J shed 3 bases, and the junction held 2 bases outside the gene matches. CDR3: CSASLAGDYNEQFF. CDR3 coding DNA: TGCAGTGCTAGTCTAGCGGGAGACTACAATGAGCAGTTCTTC.

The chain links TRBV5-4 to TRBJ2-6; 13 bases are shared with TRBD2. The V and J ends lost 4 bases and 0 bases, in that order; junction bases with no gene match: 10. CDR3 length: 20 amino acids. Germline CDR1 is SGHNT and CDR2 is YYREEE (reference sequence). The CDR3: CASSPGLAGAGISGANVLTF. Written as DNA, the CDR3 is TGTGCCAGCAGCCCTGGACTAGCGGGAGCAGGAATCTCTGGGGCCAACGTCCTGACTTTC. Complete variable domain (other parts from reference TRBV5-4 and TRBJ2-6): ETGVTQSPTHLIKTRGQQVTLRCSSQSGHNTVSWYQQALGQGPQFIFQYYREEENGRGNFPPRFSGLQFPNYSSELNVNALELDDSALYLCASSPGLAGAGISGANVLTFGAGSRLTVL.

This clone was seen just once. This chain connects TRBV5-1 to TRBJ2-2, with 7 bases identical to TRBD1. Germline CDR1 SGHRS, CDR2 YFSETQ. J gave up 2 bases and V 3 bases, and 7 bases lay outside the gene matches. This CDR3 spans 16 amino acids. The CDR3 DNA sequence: TGCGCCAGCAGCTGGCTTCGACAGGGCAACACCGGGGAGCTGTTTTTT. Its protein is CASSWLRQGNTGELFF.

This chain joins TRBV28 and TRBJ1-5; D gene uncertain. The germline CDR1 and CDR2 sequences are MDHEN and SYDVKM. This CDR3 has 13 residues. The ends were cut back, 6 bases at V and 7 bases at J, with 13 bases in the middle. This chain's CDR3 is CASRISSHQPQHF. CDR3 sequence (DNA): TGTGCCAGCAGAATATCGAGTCACCAGCCCCAGCATTTT.

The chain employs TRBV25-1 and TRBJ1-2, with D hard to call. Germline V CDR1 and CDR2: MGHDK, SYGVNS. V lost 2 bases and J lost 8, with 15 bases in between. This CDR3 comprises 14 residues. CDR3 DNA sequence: TGTGCCAGCAGTGAAATAAATCCCGTGTTGGGCTACACCTTC. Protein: CASSEINPVLGYTF.

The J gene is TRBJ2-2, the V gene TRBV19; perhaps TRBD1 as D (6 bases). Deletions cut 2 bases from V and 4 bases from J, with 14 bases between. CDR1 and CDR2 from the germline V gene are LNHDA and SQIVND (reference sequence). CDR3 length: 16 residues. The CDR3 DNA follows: TGTGCCAGTAGTATAAGTTGGACAGTCCGCACCGGGGAGCTGTTTTTT. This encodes CASSISWTVRTGELFF.

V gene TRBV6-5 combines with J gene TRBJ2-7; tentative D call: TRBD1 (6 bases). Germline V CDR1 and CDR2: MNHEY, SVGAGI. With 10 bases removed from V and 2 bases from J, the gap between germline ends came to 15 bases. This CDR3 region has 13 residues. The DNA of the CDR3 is TGTGCCACCAGGAACAGGGTAACCTACGAGCAGTACTTC. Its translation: CATRNRVTYEQYF.

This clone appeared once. The CDR3 here is CASSFSATRGGEYF. The CDR3 DNA sequence: TGTGCCAGCAGCTTTTCAGCTACAAGAGGGGGGGAGTACTTC. V is TRBV7-9 and J is TRBJ2-5; a weak D match, TRBD2 (7 bases). CDR3 length: 14 residues. V lost 3 bases and J lost 12, with 20 bases in between. Germline CDR1 reads SEHNR; CDR2 reads FQNEAQ (reference sequence).

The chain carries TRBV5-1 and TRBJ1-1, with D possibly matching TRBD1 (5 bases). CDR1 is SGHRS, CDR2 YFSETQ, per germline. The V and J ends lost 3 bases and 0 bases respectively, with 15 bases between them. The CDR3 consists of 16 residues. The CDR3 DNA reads TGCGCCAGCAGCTCCGACTTAGGGGTACTGAACACTGAAGCTTTCTTT. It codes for CASSSDLGVLNTEAFF.